Below, one T cell receptor beta chain is given with its context. This entry belongs to a study of T cells after yellow fever vaccination. TCRdb processed the 5' RACE reads anew with MiXCR; each CDR3 protein has one entry. The sample gives hundreds of thousands of distinct CDR3 sequences, 19% of which show up once; 14% is in the top ten. The CDR3 contains 16 residues. Germline CDR1 reads SGHAT; CDR2 reads FQNNGV. The V segment lost 5 bases and the J segment 2 bases; nucleotides outside the gene matches: 11. The receptor comes from a young man who received the YFV17D yellow fever vaccine. The sample consisted of PBMCs, taken 15 days after the yellow fever booster vaccination. The chain is built from TRBV11-2 and TRBJ2-7, with 8 bases fitting TRBD1. CDR3 residues: CASSPTVQGGPYEQYF. In DNA, the CDR3 is TGTGCCAGCAGCCCTACGGTACAGGGGGGCCCCTACGAGCAGTACTTC.